This T cell receptor beta chain was sequenced for a study of beta chain features in type 1 diabetes. This clone was recorded once. Expressed TCRB transcripts were sequenced after all isolated RNA was converted to cDNA. Profiled with immunoSEQ multiplex PCR; TCRdb holds only in-frame clones, not every one. Here the sample spans 220,000 or so clones, around 68% being singletons. Germline CDR1 reads MDHEN; CDR2 reads SYDVKM. Trimming removed 4 bases at V and 3 bases at J, with 7 bases between. The CDR3 runs to 12 residues. The chain uses TRBV28 and TRBJ2-7; D gene uncertain. Sequenced: naive CD4+ T cells from blood. This TCR was sampled from a man aged 25-40 years in good health. The CDR3: CASSSTVYEQYF. The CDR3 DNA sequence: TGTGCCAGCAGTTCCACAGTCTACGAGCAGTACTTC.